The sequence of this TCR beta chain was determined in a study of response to subunit inactivated influenza vaccine. TCRdb recomputed calls from the RT-PCR reads with MiXCR, one row per CDR3 protein. Of roughly 500,000 distinct CDR3 sequences in the sample, 16% were seen once. This clonotype was seen only a few times. Its antigen remains unknown. Study-wide results and caveats: T cells newly recruited by each seasonal influenza vaccination are few, the authors suggested.

Germline V gene sequence: CDR1 SGHAT, CDR2 FQNNGV. V lost 0 bases and J lost 3, with 11 bases in between. The CDR3 runs 15 residues. The chain is built from TRBV11-2 and TRBJ1-2, with D unresolved. The sequenced sample was CD4+ T cells sorted from PBMCs, obtained roughly 24 months after vaccination. The receptor's source is a man aged 50 to 75 who received an inactivated influenza vaccine. The DNA for the CDR3 is TGTGCCAGCAGCTTAGACAGGCTGGTTGACTATGGCTACACCTTC. Translation: CASSLDRLVDYGYTF.